The 26 T cell receptor beta chains below come from one sample, sequenced in a study of T cells in Graves' hyperthyroidism and ophthalmopathy. Amplification of TCR beta CDR3 regions used RNA as the template. The HTBI primer set drove a first-round RT-PCR of the TCR CDR3. TCRdb reprocessed the multiplex PCR reads via MiXCR and lists one record per CDR3 protein. The data contain 610,000 or so distinct CDR3 sequences, 46% of them singletons. The sequencing input was peripheral blood or thyroid tissue (not recorded which). The receptors here all came from a woman between 18 and 29 years old with Graves' hyperthyroidism.

The V call is TRBV29-1, the J call TRBJ2-7; unclear D gene. The germline gives CDR1 SQVTM, CDR2 ANQGSEA. The CDR3 runs 15 residues. V was clipped by 7 bases and J by 0 bases, with 19 bases between them. CDR3 in amino acids: CSATHRRNSSYEQYF. The CDR3 DNA reads TGCAGCGCAACTCATCGACGGAACAGCTCCTACGAGCAGTACTTC.

This clonotype was seen ten or more times. V usage is TRBV29-1 and J usage is TRBJ1-5; no reliable D call. Germline CDR1 is SQVTM and CDR2 is ANQGSEA. V was shortened by 6 bases and J by 5 bases, with 11 bases between the two germline ends. The CDR3 loop spans 12 amino acids. The CDR3: CSVSGRDQPQHF. Here the CDR3 DNA reads TGCAGCGTCTCCGGACGGGATCAGCCCCAGCATTTT.

This clonotype was counted ten times or more. The chain employs TRBV14 and TRBJ2-5; the D gene is possibly TRBD1 (6 bases). The germline gives CDR1 SGHDN, CDR2 FVKESK. V was pared by 0 bases and J by 5 bases, with 13 bases between. The CDR3 spans 15 residues. The CDR3 DNA sequence: TGTGCCAGCAGCCAAGATCTTGGACAGCCGGAGACCCAGTACTTC. Protein product: CASSQDLGQPETQYF.

This clonotype was observed many times. V gene TRBV20-1 combines with J gene TRBJ1-5; possible D gene TRBD1, 6 bases. There are 14 residues in the CDR3. Trimming cost V 3 bases and J 0 bases, with 9 bases left between them. Germline V gene lookup returns CDR1 DFQATT and CDR2 SNEGSKA (reference sequence). In nucleotides, the CDR3 is TGCAGTGCTAGGACAGGCAATAGCAATCAGCCCCAGCATTTT. As protein: CSARTGNSNQPQHF.

The gene calls are TRBV9 and TRBJ1-5; D uncertain. Germline V gene data show CDR1 as SGDLS and CDR2 as YYNGEE. The V gene lost 0 bases and the J gene lost 9 bases, with 7 bases spanning the gap. The CDR3 length is 12 residues. This chain's CDR3 is CASSVGRGPQHF. The DNA of the CDR3 is TGTGCCAGCAGCGTAGGCCGTGGGCCCCAGCATTTT.

The V and J genes are TRBV10-3 and TRBJ2-1; D is unclear. The CDR3 contains 13 residues. V dropped 3 bases and J dropped 5 bases, with 8 bases sitting between them. Germline V lookup: CDR1 ENHRY, CDR2 SYGVKD. Here the CDR3 reads CAISDPQHNEQFF. The CDR3 nucleotides read TGTGCCATCAGTGACCCTCAACACAATGAGCAGTTCTTC.

This clonotype was detected ten times or more. V and J are TRBV29-1 and TRBJ2-2, with D perhaps TRBD2 (6 bases). The V end lost 4 bases, the J end lost 4 bases, and 13 bases lay between the germline ends. The CDR3 has 14 residues. The germline CDR1 and CDR2 sequences are SQVTM and ANQGSEA. The CDR3 DNA reads TGCAGCGTTGTTCGGGAGTGGGGCACCGGGGAGCTGTTTTTT. As protein: CSVVREWGTGELFF.

Many counts were recorded for this clonotype. The gene calls are TRBV12-3 or TRBV12-4 and TRBJ2-7; possible D gene TRBD2, 5 bases. With 7 bases removed from V and 3 bases from J, the gap between germline ends came to 10 bases. The CDR3 is 12 amino acids. In DNA form, the CDR3 reads TGTGCCAGCAAGCGCCGGGACTACGAGCAGTACTTC. It yields the protein CASKRRDYEQYF.

The genes are TRBV14 and TRBJ2-3; 7 positions agree with TRBD2. Germline V CDR1 and CDR2: SGHDN, FVKESK. The CDR3 length is 16 residues. Losses at the gene ends were 5 bases for V and 1 base for J; bases not matched to a gene: 9. CDR3 coding DNA: TGTGCCAGCAGCTCCCAGGCGGGAGTGGGCACAGATACGCAGTATTTT. Translated: CASSSQAGVGTDTQYF.

At least ten counts were recorded for this clonotype. This chain connects TRBV10-3 to TRBJ2-7; a possible D gene is TRBD2 (6 bases). V lost 6 bases, J lost 5 bases, and 20 bases lay in between. Germline values: CDR1 ENHRY, CDR2 SYGVKD. This CDR3 has 15 residues. The CDR3: CAIRPREAGQNEQYF. CDR3 coding DNA: TGTGCCATCAGACCCCGGGAAGCGGGCCAGAACGAGCAGTACTTC.

Of note for this clonotype: One end of the junction is discordant with germline, which a read error may explain. V gene TRBV12-3 or TRBV12-4 combines with J gene TRBJ1-2, with 7 bases that match TRBD1. This CDR3 region has 12 residues. CDR3 in DNA: TGTGCCAGCAGTTCGGGCCGGGACAGTTACGCCTTC. This gives the protein CASSSGRDSYAF.

The chain couples TRBV29-1 to TRBJ2-7; 8 positions match TRBD1. This CDR3 spans 14 amino acids. CDR1 SQVTM and CDR2 ANQGSEA come from the germline V gene. J lost 0 bases, V lost 5 bases, and 6 bases had no gene match. The CDR3 here is CSVSHGTGSYEQYF. CDR3 in DNA: TGCAGCGTTTCCCACGGGACAGGCTCCTACGAGCAGTACTTC.

The V gene is TRBV7-9, the J gene TRBJ2-7; 11 nucleotides match TRBD2. The germline gives CDR1 SEHNR, CDR2 FQNEAQ (reference sequence). After removal of 8 bases from V and 6 bases from J, the junction contained 12 bases not matched to a gene. The CDR3 sequence is 15 residues long. Here the CDR3 reads CASSPPLAGEGEQYF. CDR3 in DNA: TGTGCCAGCTCACCTCCACTAGCGGGAGAGGGCGAGCAGTACTTC.

This clonotype was found a few times. The chain has TRBV6-1 and TRBJ2-2; D is possibly TRBD2 (6 bases). This CDR3 is built from 13 residues. Germline CDR1 is MNHNS and CDR2 is SASEGT. The V end was cut by 6 bases, the J end by 7 bases, with 12 bases between. The CDR3 protein is CASSRRGNGELFF. DNA of the CDR3: TGTGCCAGCAGCAGGAGGGGAAACGGGGAGCTGTTTTTT.

Many counts were recorded for this clonotype. V usage is TRBV10-3 and J usage is TRBJ1-1; TRBD1 aligns across 7 bases. This CDR3 region has 12 residues. Per the germline V gene, CDR1 is ENHRY and CDR2 is SYGVKD. Trimming removed 5 bases from V and 8 bases from J; junction bases left unmatched: 5. CDR3 sequence: CAISTTGDEAFF. The CDR3 bases are TGTGCCATCAGTACTACAGGGGACGAAGCTTTCTTT.

Comments on this clonotype: This sequence may be a read error, since a much larger clone differs from it by one base. This chain connects TRBV12-3 or TRBV12-4 to TRBJ1-5, with 7 bases that match TRBD1. The CDR3 consists of 16 residues. The CDR3 reads CAGSPHTGDSNQPQHF. CDR3 bases: TGTGCCGGCAGTCCACATACAGGGGATAGCAATCAGCCCCAGCATTTT.

This sequence joins TRBV7-9 and TRBJ2-1; D is ambiguous. This CDR3 contains 14 residues. Germline-derived CDR1 and CDR2 are SEHNR and FQNEAQ (reference sequence). V was pared by 1 base and J by 6 bases, with 10 bases between. CDR3 bases: TGTGCCAGCAGCTTAGTAAGCCAGAGCAATGAGCAGTTCTTC. Translating gives CASSLVSQSNEQFF.

This clonotype showed up many times. This rearrangement joins TRBV11-2 to TRBJ2-7; 14 bases agree with TRBD2. Looked up from germline, CDR1 is SGHAT and CDR2 is FQNNGV. CDR3 length equals 18 residues. V lost 6 bases, J lost 2 bases, and 12 bases stayed unmatched. CDR3 residues: CASSSIRLAGGQTYEQYF. The CDR3 bases are TGTGCCAGCAGTTCCATTCGACTAGCGGGAGGGCAGACCTACGAGCAGTACTTC.

This clonotype showed up many times. The V gene is TRBV5-6, the J gene TRBJ2-2; TRBD2 matches at 14 bases. The trim removed 3 bases at V and 5 bases at J, leaving 6 bases unmatched. Germline V gives CDR1 SGHDT, CDR2 YYEEEE. CDR3 size: 17 residues. The CDR3 loop reads CASSSYWTSGGTGELFF. CDR3 in DNA: TGTGCCAGCAGCTCCTACTGGACTAGCGGGGGGACCGGGGAGCTGTTTTTT.

This clonotype has at least ten counts. V and J are TRBV29-1 and TRBJ2-7, with D perhaps TRBD1 (6 bases). Germline CDR1 SQVTM, CDR2 ANQGSEA. CDR3 size: 13 residues. Trimming left V 3 bases short and J 6 bases short, with 15 bases between. CDR3 loop: CSVEAGAVSEQYF. In DNA, the CDR3 is TGCAGCGTTGAGGCAGGGGCCGTGTCCGAGCAGTACTTC.

CDR3 coding DNA: TGTGCCATCATGGGGGGACGCACAGATACGCAGTATTTT. This gives the protein CAIMGGRTDTQYF. The chain employs TRBV27 and TRBJ2-3; possible D gene TRBD2, 6 bases. Germline CDR1 reads MNHEY; CDR2 reads SMNVEV (reference sequence). The V end lost 10 bases, the J end lost 1 base, and 12 bases lay between the germline ends. This CDR3 is built from 13 residues.

The chain is built from TRBV7-8 and TRBJ2-7; D assignment may be TRBD1 or TRBD2 (7 bases each). The J call may be wrong; the DNA end is better matched by TRBJ2-1. In germline, CDR1 is SGHVS, CDR2 FQNEAQ. This CDR3 has 15 amino acids. The CDR3: CASSLGARGGNEQFF. The CDR3 region has the DNA TGTGCCAGCAGCTTAGGGGCCAGGGGGGGCAATGAGCAGTTCTTC.

Comment on this clonotype: This may be a read error: a much more frequent sequence differs by one nucleotide. The rearrangement links TRBV5-1 to TRBJ1-1, with D uncertain. V lost 5 bases, J lost 4 bases, and 12 bases lay in between. The CDR3 extends over 13 amino acids. The germline V gene encodes CDR1 SGHRS and CDR2 YFSETQ. The CDR3: CASRKELSTEAFF. CDR3 in DNA: TGCGCCAGCAGAAAAGAGCTGAGCACTGAAGCTTTCTTT. The full variable domain, its missing parts supplied by reference TRBV5-1 and TRBJ1-1, is KAGVTQTPRYLIKTRGQQVTLSCSPISGHRSVSWYQQTPGQGLQFLFEYFSETQRNKGNFPGRFSGRQFSNSRSEMNVSTLELGDSALYLCASRKELSTEAFFGQGTRLTVV.

This clonotype showed up many times. The chain joins TRBV12-3 or TRBV12-4 to TRBJ1-5; a possible D gene is TRBD1 (5 bases). This CDR3 is built from 15 residues. Trimming took 6 bases from V and 0 from J, leaving 12 bases between them. DNA for the CDR3: TGTGCCAGCAGGAGGACACTGGATAGCAATCAGCCCCAGCATTTT. Encoded protein: CASRRTLDSNQPQHF.

This clonotype was seen ten or more times. The V and J genes are TRBV3-1 and TRBJ2-2; a possible D gene is TRBD1 (6 bases). Trimming left V 4 bases short and J 3 bases short, with 6 bases between. The germline gives CDR1 LGHDT, CDR2 YNNKEL (reference sequence). This CDR3 has 13 residues. The CDR3 reads CASSRTDTGELFF. In nucleotides, the CDR3 is TGTGCCAGCAGCCGGACAGACACCGGGGAGCTGTTTTTT.

In its sample, this clonotype was seen once. The V call is TRBV25-1, the J call TRBJ1-5; 9 nucleotides agree with TRBD1. Germline assignment: CDR1 MGHDK and CDR2 SYGVNS. CDR3 size: 13 residues. With 8 bases clipped from V and 6 bases from J, the junction kept 5 bases outside the gene matches. CDR3 nucleotides: TGTGCCAGCCAAGTACAGGGGGCTCAGCCCCAGCATTTT. It encodes CASQVQGAQPQHF.